One sample yielded the 3 T cell receptor beta chains listed below, sequenced in a study of blood T cell repertoires in COVID-19. Assay: immunoSEQ multiplex PCR; the TCRdb copy retains only in-frame clones and omits some. The sample holds some 250,000 clones; around four fifths are singletons and the top ten take more than 6.5%. Material: peripheral blood. Every receptor here comes from a man between 40 and 49 years old with active or convalescent COVID-19.

V usage is TRBV19 and J usage is TRBJ1-4, with D unresolved. The germline gives CDR1 LNHDA, CDR2 SQIVND (reference sequence). Trimming removed 6 bases from V and 4 bases from J, with 6 bases in between. This CDR3 has 12 residues. The CDR3 sequence is CASSTYNEKLFF. The CDR3 DNA reads TGTGCCAGTAGCACCTATAATGAAAAACTGTTTTTT.

This chain links TRBV29-1 with TRBJ2-5; no clear D. V lost 1 base to trimming and J lost 2 bases, with 5 bases between them. This CDR3 is 12 amino acids long. Germline values: CDR1 SQVTM, CDR2 ANQGSEA. CDR3 protein: CSVEGTQETQYF. DNA of the CDR3: TGCAGCGTTGAAGGAACACAAGAGACCCAGTACTTC.

The chain couples TRBV6-5 to TRBJ1-2; TRBD1 aligns across 12 bases. Germline V lookup: CDR1 MNHEY, CDR2 SVGAGI. CDR3 size: 16 residues. With 2 bases clipped from V and 2 bases from J, the junction kept 3 bases outside the gene matches. CDR3 in DNA: TGTGCCAGCAGTTACGCCGGGACAGGGGGCAACTATGGCTACACCTTC. It is translated as CASSYAGTGGNYGYTF.